The rows below give T cell receptor beta chains drawn from one sample of a study of T cells after yellow fever vaccination. TCRdb analysed the 5' RACE reads with MiXCR anew, one entry per CDR3 protein. The table has fewer than 450,000 distinct CDR3 sequences, more than 9% seen once; the top ten hold roughly 18%. The sample in question was PBMCs, obtained on the day of the first yellow fever vaccination. These receptors originate from a man aged 18 to 29 who received the YFV17D yellow fever vaccine. Both conserved end residues are part of each CDR3. D genes are given only for firm matches. Not all rows give a size; the values are once, few, many and, for expanded clones, a class.

>TRBJ2-1|-|-|TRBV6-2/TRBV6-3
TGTGCCAGCAGTTACTCGATTGGGGGCTGGGATGAGCAGTTCTTC
CASSYSIGGWDEQFF
>TRBJ1-1|few|-|TRBV3-1
TGTGCCAGCAGCCAAGAGGTGCAAGGCACTGAAGCTTTCTTT
CASSQEVQGTEAFF
>TRBJ2-1|-|-|TRBV7-9
TGTGCCAGCAGCTTAAAAAACAGGGTTGGAGAGCAGTTCTTC
CASSLKNRVGEQFF
>TRBJ2-5|-|-|TRBV6-2/TRBV6-3
TGTGCCAGCAGTTTAATCGGTCGAGAGACCCAGTACTTC
CASSLIGRETQYF
>TRBJ1-5|-|-|TRBV29-1
TGCAGCGTTTTGGTTGGTAATCAGCCCCAGCATTTT
CSVLVGNQPQHF
>TRBJ2-7|-|TRBD2|TRBV11-2
TGTGCCAGCAGCTTCTGGACTAGCGGGGCCTCCTATTCCTACGAGCAGTACTTC
CASSFWTSGASYSYEQYF
>TRBJ2-2|few|-|TRBV4-1
TGCGCCAGCAGCCCGGAAAGCAACACCGGGGAGCTGTTTTTT
CASSPESNTGELFF
>TRBJ2-7|-|-|TRBV29-1
TGCAGCGTTGGGTCCTACGAGCAGTACTTC
CSVGSYEQYF
>TRBJ2-1|few|-|TRBV5-1
TGCGCCAGCAGAGACAGCGCGGAGTACAATGAGCAGTTCTTC
CASRDSAEYNEQFF
>TRBJ2-5|few|-|TRBV7-3
TGTGCCAGCAGCTTCCGGGGGCTCGGGGGAGAGACCCAGTACTTC
CASSFRGLGGETQYF
>TRBJ2-3|-|-|TRBV3-1
TGTGCCAGCAGCCAGGTGCGCCAGCATACGCAGTATTTT
CASSQVRQHTQYF
>TRBJ2-3|few|-|TRBV4-2
TGTGCCAGCAGCCAAGATCCCCTACGCGGCACAGATACGCAGTATTTT
CASSQDPLRGTDTQYF
>TRBJ2-5|-|-|TRBV12-3/TRBV12-4
TGTGCCAGCAGTTTAGGGGGTTGGGAGACCCAGTACTTC
CASSLGGWETQYF
>TRBJ2-5|few|TRBD2|TRBV6-5
TGTGCCAGCAATTACGGGGGGGCTCACCAAGAGACCCAGTACTTC
CASNYGGAHQETQYF
>TRBJ1-1|-|-|TRBV6-2/TRBV6-3
TGTGCCAGCAGTTACCCGACCGCTCGGAGGACTGAAGCTTTCTTT
CASSYPTARRTEAFF
>TRBJ2-7|-|-|TRBV2
TGTGCCAGCAGTGGTGGCAGGGGAGGTGAGCAGTACTTC
CASSGGRGGEQYF
>TRBJ2-3|few|TRBD1|TRBV5-5
TGTGCCAGCAGCTTGTGGGGGACAGGGGAAGGGGGTACGCAGTATTTT
CASSLWGTGEGGTQYF
>TRBJ2-3|-|-|TRBV7-2
TGTGCCAGCAGCTTTCCTCAGAGAGCGCAGTATTTT
CASSFPQRAQYF
>TRBJ2-7|-|-|TRBV7-2
TGTGCCAGCAGCTTTGGGGTGACCCGCTACGAGCAGTACTTC
CASSFGVTRYEQYF
>TRBJ1-4|-|-|TRBV2
TGTGCCAGCTGGGGGGGGTCCGAAAAACTGTTTTTT
CASWGGSEKLFF
>TRBJ1-5|-|-|TRBV2
TGTGTCAGCAGTGGGAGCCACGGCAATCAGCCCCAGCATTTT
CVSSGSHGNQPQHF
>TRBJ1-2|few|-|TRBV7-9
TGTGCCAGCAGCTTAGCGGATACCGATGGCTACACCTTC
CASSLADTDGYTF
>TRBJ2-3|few|TRBD2|TRBV24-1
TGTGCCACCAGTGATTTGGCGGGGGGGGCGAATACGCAGTATTTT
CATSDLAGGANTQYF
>TRBJ1-5|many|-|TRBV2
TGTGCCAGCACGGGAAGCATTAGCAATCAGCCCCAGCATTTT
CASTGSISNQPQHF
>TRBJ2-5|-|-|TRBV11-3
TGTGCCAGCAGCTCTTCACGTCGAGAGACCCAGTACTTC
CASSSSRRETQYF
>TRBJ1-2|few|-|TRBV7-8
TGTGCCAGCAGCCCAACCTTCGGGTTGTCTAACTATGGCTACACCTTC
CASSPTFGLSNYGYTF
>TRBJ2-5|few|TRBD1|TRBV27
TGTGCCAGCAGTTTCAAAGGGGGCGCTGGGCGAGAGACCCAGTACTTC
CASSFKGGAGRETQYF
>TRBJ2-5|few|-|TRBV7-7
TGTGCCAGCAGCTTAGGCGGGACAAGCCAAGAGACCCAGTACTTC
CASSLGGTSQETQYF
>TRBJ2-1|-|-|TRBV28
TGTGCCAGCAGTTTATGCTTCAGGGTAGATGAGCAGTTCTTC
CASSLCFRVDEQFF
>TRBJ2-5|-|TRBD2|TRBV12-3/TRBV12-4
TGTGCCAGCAGTGAAAAACCGGGACTAGTGGGGACCCAGTACTTC
CASSEKPGLVGTQYF
>TRBJ2-7|-|TRBD1|TRBV6-2/TRBV6-3
TGTGCCAGCAGTTACTCTGAGACAGGGGCCTACGAGCAGTACTTC
CASSYSETGAYEQYF
>TRBJ2-3|-|-|TRBV24-1
TGTGCCACCAGTGGTCCAGGGGAGGATACGCAGTATTTT
CATSGPGEDTQYF
>TRBJ2-3|few|-|TRBV15
TGTGCCACCAGCAGAGGCGGGGTCTATACGCAGTATTTT
CATSRGGVYTQYF
>TRBJ2-3|-|-|TRBV5-1
TGCGCCAGCAGCTCAGGGGTTGGGCTCACAGATACGCAGTATTTT
CASSSGVGLTDTQYF
>TRBJ2-1|-|-|TRBV11-3
TGTGCCAGCAGCTTTGCAGGGACGGGTGAGCAGTTCTTC
CASSFAGTGEQFF
>TRBJ2-3|few|-|TRBV6-1
TGTGCCAGCAGCCGGGGCCAGGCGGCAGATACGCAGTATTTT
CASSRGQAADTQYF
>TRBJ2-7|-|-|TRBV3-1
TGTGCCAGCAGCCGTTTCCTTAGCCGCGCGAGCTCCTACGAGCAGTACTTC
CASSRFLSRASSYEQYF
>TRBJ1-5|few|-|TRBV4-2
TGTGCCAGCAGTACAAGGTGGGACAGCAATCAGCCCCAGCATTTT
CASSTRWDSNQPQHF
>TRBJ1-2|-|-|TRBV10-3
TGTGCCATCAGTGTACGGGAGGGCTACACCTTC
CAISVREGYTF
>TRBJ2-1|many|-|TRBV4-3
TGCGCCAGCAGCCAAGAGGGTTGGGGGAATGAGCAGTTCTTC
CASSQEGWGNEQFF